This T cell receptor (beta chain) was documented in a study of CD8+CD57+ T cells in acquired aplastic anemia. The wider study: The mean DNA yield obtained from sorted CD4+ and CD8+ cells came to 3 to 4 ug. Findings and caveats of the study: Between patients and controls, CD8+ Simpson's diversity did not vary significantly.

Profiling of TCR beta VDJ combinations and CDR3 sequences used genomic DNA as template. TCRdb fed the reads into MiXCR, producing one record per CDR3 protein. This sample yields 250,000 or so distinct CDR3 sequences, of which around half are seen a single time; 7.8% belongs to the top ten. Germline V CDR1 and CDR2: SGHVS, FQNEAQ. The CDR3 loop spans 15 amino acids. Selection for sequencing was limited to patients who had shown CD8+CD57+ cell expansion by flow cytometry. In all patients, the disease was severe acquired aplastic anemia. Patients were treatment-naive when blood was sampled. This clonotype occurred many times. Its specificity is unknown. The junction shows a germline mismatch at one end, possibly a read error.

The source is a human donor with aplastic anemia. The sample taken for sequencing was sorted CD4+, CD8+, or CD8+CD57+ T cells (not recorded which) from PBMCs. This chain connects TRBV7-8 to TRBJ1-3, with 9 positions matching TRBD1. This CDR3 reads CEGDRVSYSGNTIYF. In DNA, the CDR3 is TGCGAGGGGGACAGGGTCTCTTACTCTGGAAACACCATATATTTT.